The 18 T cell receptor beta chains below all came from one sample that was sequenced in a study of blood T cell repertoires in COVID-19. Sequencing was performed with immunoSEQ multiplex PCR; in TCRdb, only in-frame clones are kept and a portion is missing. The sample yields around 200,000 clones, around 79% seen once. Input material: peripheral blood. All receptors come from a middle-aged woman with COVID-19, enrolled during active disease.

This clone was seen a few times. J is TRBJ1-4 and V is TRBV4-2; 10 nucleotides match TRBD1. The ends lost 2 bases at V and 4 bases at J; junction bases unmatched: 10. This CDR3 contains 18 residues. Germline lookup yields CDR1 LGHNA and CDR2 YNFKEQ. For the CDR3, the DNA is TGTGCCAGCAGCCAAAGGAAGGCCGGGACAGGGGTTAATGAAAAACTGTTTTTT. As protein: CASSQRKAGTGVNEKLFF.

This chain connects TRBV9 to TRBJ2-3; 8 bases are shared with TRBD2. The CDR3 runs 16 residues. Germline lookup yields CDR1 SGDLS and CDR2 YYNGEE. V gave up 4 bases and J gave up 2 bases; unmatched junction bases: 9. Here the CDR3 DNA reads TGTGCCAGCAGCCCCCCAGCGGGAGTGGCCACAGATACGCAGTATTTT. Its translation is CASSPPAGVATDTQYF.

A few counts support this clone. The chain joins TRBV9 to TRBJ2-1; 11 positions match TRBD2. Trimming cost V 4 bases and J 6 bases; bases outside gene matches: 9. Germline loops: CDR1 SGDLS, CDR2 YYNGEE. The CDR3 totals 16 residues. The CDR3 coding sequence is TGTGCCAGCAGCCCCCGGCTAGCGGGGGGAGCCAATGAGCAGTTCTTC. As protein: CASSPRLAGGANEQFF. The full variable domain, rest sourced from reference TRBV9 and TRBJ2-1, is DSGVTQTPKHLITATGQRVTLRCSPRSGDLSVYWYQQSLDQGLQFLIQYYNGEERAKGNILERFSAQQFPDLHSELNLSSLELGDSALYFCASSPRLAGGANEQFFGPGTRLTVL.

V is TRBV2 and J is TRBJ2-7; 7 bases agree with TRBD1. CDR3 length: 13 amino acids. Germline loops: CDR1 SNHLY, CDR2 FYNNEI. V was clipped by 6 bases and J by 6 bases; unmatched bases: 8. The CDR3 spells CASRNRGRGEQYF. The CDR3 coding sequence is TGTGCCAGCAGGAACAGGGGTCGGGGCGAGCAGTACTTC.

The chain combines TRBV2 with TRBJ1-2; D unresolved. The CDR3 has 14 amino acids. Trimming shortened V by 4 bases and J by 4 bases, and 13 bases separated the two germline ends. The germline V gene encodes CDR1 SNHLY and CDR2 FYNNEI. CDR3 sequence (DNA): TGTGCCAGCAGTGGACGTGGAGGATCCTATGGCTACACCTTC. Translating gives CASSGRGGSYGYTF. Full variable domain (outside the CDR3, taken from reference TRBV2 and TRBJ1-2): EPEVTQTPSHQVTQMGQEVILRCVPISNHLYFYWYRQILGQKVEFLVSFYNNEISEKSEIFDDQFSVERPDGSNFTLKIRSTKLEDSAMYFCASSGRGGSYGYTFGSGTRLTVV.

The genes are TRBV30 and TRBJ1-4; possibly TRBD1 for D (5 bases). The CDR3 totals 11 residues. The V end was cut by 3 bases, the J end by 7 bases, with 6 bases between. CDR1 is GTSNPN, CDR2 SVGIG, per germline (reference sequence). In DNA, the CDR3 is TGTGCCTGGAGGACAGCTGAAAAACTGTTTTTT. Its protein is CAWRTAEKLFF.

The chain is built from TRBV6-1 and TRBJ2-3; D might be TRBD1 (5 bases). The CDR3 has 13 amino acids. Per the germline V gene, CDR1 is MNHNS and CDR2 is SASEGT. Deletions cut 1 base from V and 9 bases from J, with 11 bases between. The CDR3 spells CASSEVGAWTQYF. CDR3 DNA: TGTGCCAGCAGTGAAGTTGGGGCGTGGACGCAGTATTTT.

The chain couples TRBV5-1 to TRBJ2-3; 9 nucleotides match TRBD1. The CDR3 is 16 residues long. Trimming at V came to 7 bases and at J to 3 bases, leaving 12 bases not matched to a gene. The germline CDR1 and CDR2 sequences are SGHRS and YFSETQ. CDR3 coding DNA: TGCGCCAGCGCCCCGCCCCCGGGACAGGGTACAGATACGCAGTATTTT. This codes for CASAPPPGQGTDTQYF.

This rearrangement joins TRBV4-1 to TRBJ2-1, with D possibly TRBD2 on 5 matching bases. Trimming left V 1 base short and J 3 bases short, with 16 bases between. There are 17 residues in the CDR3. Germline V lookup: CDR1 MGHRA, CDR2 YSYEKL. Here the CDR3 DNA reads TGCGCCAGCAGCCAAGCGGACGAGCGGCTGATCTACAATGAGCAGTTCTTC. Translating it yields CASSQADERLIYNEQFF.

This clone was observed many times. The chain couples TRBV29-1 to TRBJ2-7, with D possibly matching TRBD1 (6 bases). CDR1 and CDR2 (germline): SQVTM, ANQGSEA. V lost 6 bases and J 6 bases, leaving 15 bases between the germline ends. CDR3 length: 12 amino acids. CDR3 residues: CSVLSTGGEQYF. CDR3 in DNA: TGCAGCGTCCTTTCGACAGGCGGCGAGCAGTACTTC.

The rearrangement joins TRBV6-4 to TRBJ2-3; D is possibly TRBD2 (5 bases). From germline, CDR1 is MRHNA and CDR2 SNTAGT. Trimming pared 3 bases from V and 8 bases from J, leaving 15 bases between. CDR3 size: 14 residues. The CDR3, as DNA: TGTGCCAGCAGTGATCAACTAGGTGTGGGTACGCAGTATTTT. It codes for CASSDQLGVGTQYF.

This chain joins TRBV27 and TRBJ1-3; tentatively, D is TRBD1 (6 bases). The V gene's germline CDR1 is MNHEY and CDR2 SMNVEV (reference sequence). Trimming stripped 1 base from V and 4 bases from J, with 11 bases between. This CDR3 spans 15 amino acids. The CDR3 sequence is CASSLWGGPGNTIYF. CDR3 in DNA: TGTGCCAGCAGTTTATGGGGGGGGCCAGGAAACACCATATATTTT.

This clone was seen only a few times. V and J are TRBV7-2 and TRBJ1-1; D gene ambiguous. Trimming stripped 2 bases from V and 11 bases from J, with 15 bases between. This CDR3 comprises 13 residues. CDR1 and CDR2 (germline): SGHTA, FQGNSA. CDR3: CASSLSGGFRAFF. In nucleotides, the CDR3 is TGTGCCAGCAGCTTATCCGGCGGCTTTAGGGCTTTCTTT.

This clone has a handful of counts. The chain joins TRBV5-8 to TRBJ2-2; D may be TRBD2 (6 bases). The CDR3 is 15 amino acids. Germline loops: CDR1 SGHTS, CDR2 YDEGEE. Trimming left V 2 bases short and J 6 bases short, with 14 bases between. CDR3 protein: CASSFRDSRAGELFF. The CDR3 bases are TGTGCCAGCAGCTTCCGGGACTCCCGAGCCGGGGAGCTGTTTTTT.

The gene calls are TRBV5-1 and TRBJ2-1, with 9 bases identical to TRBD2. Trimming at V came to 0 bases and at J to 8 bases, leaving 12 bases not matched to a gene. Germline V gene data show CDR1 as SGHRS and CDR2 as YFSETQ. CDR3 size: 17 residues. This CDR3 is CASSLAVSGLASHEQFF. CDR3 bases: TGCGCCAGCAGCTTGGCCGTTTCGGGACTAGCAAGCCATGAGCAGTTCTTC.

This sequence joins TRBV5-1 and TRBJ2-7, with D unresolved. The CDR3 extends over 13 amino acids. Between the trimmed V and J ends, which lost 4 bases and 10 bases, there was a span of 18 bases. Germline values: CDR1 SGHRS, CDR2 YFSETQ. The CDR3 protein is CASSPDSRQVQYF. DNA for the CDR3: TGCGCCAGCAGCCCAGATTCCCGACAAGTCCAGTACTTC.

This chain links TRBV30 with TRBJ2-1; D is unresolved. The V gene's germline CDR1 is GTSNPN and CDR2 SVGIG (reference sequence). Trimming shortened V by 2 bases and J by 4 bases, and 9 bases separated the two germline ends. The CDR3 length is 13 residues. CDR3 region: CAWSLSRYNEQFF. The CDR3 nucleotides read TGTGCCTGGAGTCTTTCGCGGTACAATGAGCAGTTCTTC.

V gene TRBV6-5 combines with J gene TRBJ1-5, with 8 bases identical to TRBD1. The CDR3 is 13 amino acids. Looked up from germline, CDR1 is MNHEY and CDR2 is SVGAGI. The trim removed 4 bases at V and 5 bases at J, leaving 1 base unmatched. CDR3 nucleotides: TGTGCCAGCAGTTCACAGGGGGATCAGCCCCAGCATTTT. This codes for CASSSQGDQPQHF.